This entry is about one T cell receptor beta chain. What it recognizes is unknown. Method: immunoSEQ multiplex PCR; TCRdb's copy keeps in-frame clones and lacks some. The table lists 30,000 to 40,000 clones, approximately 86% of them singletons. The data were obtained in a study of STAT3 mutations in large granular lymphocyte leukemia. CDR1 is SQVTM and CDR2 is ANQGSEA in the germline V gene. The CDR3 covers 15 residues. Trimming took 4 bases from V and 3 from J; bases not matched to a gene: 10. Study results and caveats: After therapy, about 30% of the 18 patients switched clonotypes, all new clones STAT3 wild type. Persisting codominant clonotypes may have hidden a small pathogenic clone. Clonal expansion was inferred from samples taken at other timepoints. In several patients, dominant TCR clone burden exceeded STAT3 mutant burden. Every T-cell large granular lymphocyte leukemia patient had at least one immunodominant TCR beta clonotype.

V and J are TRBV29-1 and TRBJ1-2; TRBD1 matches at 8 bases. Sequencing was done on a sample of peripheral blood mononuclear cells. This clonotype was obtained from a man between 60 and 75 years old with T-cell large granular lymphocyte leukemia. Some clones in this sample may be carry-over from other donors' samples. The CDR3 spells CSVVHQTGEYYGYTF. The CDR3 DNA reads TGCAGCGTTGTCCACCAGACAGGGGAATACTATGGCTACACCTTC.